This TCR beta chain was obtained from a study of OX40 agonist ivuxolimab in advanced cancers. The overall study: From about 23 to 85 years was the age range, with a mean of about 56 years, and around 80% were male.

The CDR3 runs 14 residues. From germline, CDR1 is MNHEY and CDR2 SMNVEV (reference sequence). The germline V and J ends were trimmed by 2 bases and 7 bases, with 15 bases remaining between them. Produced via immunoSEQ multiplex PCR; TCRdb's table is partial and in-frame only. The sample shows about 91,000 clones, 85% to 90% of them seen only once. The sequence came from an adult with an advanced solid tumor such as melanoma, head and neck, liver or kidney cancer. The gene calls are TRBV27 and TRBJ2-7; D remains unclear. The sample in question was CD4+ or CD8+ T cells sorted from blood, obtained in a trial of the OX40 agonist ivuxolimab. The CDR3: CASSLGSRFMEQYF. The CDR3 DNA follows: TGTGCCAGCAGTTTAGGAAGCAGGTTTATGGAGCAGTACTTC.